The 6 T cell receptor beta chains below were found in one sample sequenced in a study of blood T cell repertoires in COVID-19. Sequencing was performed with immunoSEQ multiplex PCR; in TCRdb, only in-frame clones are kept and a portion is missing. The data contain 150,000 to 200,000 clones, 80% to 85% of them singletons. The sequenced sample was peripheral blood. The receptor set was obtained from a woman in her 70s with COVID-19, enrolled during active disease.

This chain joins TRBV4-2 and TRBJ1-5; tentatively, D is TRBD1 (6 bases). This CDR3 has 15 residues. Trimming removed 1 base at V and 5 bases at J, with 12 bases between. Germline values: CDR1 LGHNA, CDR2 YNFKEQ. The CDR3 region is CASSQVWDIDQPQHF. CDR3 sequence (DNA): TGTGCCAGCAGCCAAGTTTGGGACATCGATCAGCCCCAGCATTTT.

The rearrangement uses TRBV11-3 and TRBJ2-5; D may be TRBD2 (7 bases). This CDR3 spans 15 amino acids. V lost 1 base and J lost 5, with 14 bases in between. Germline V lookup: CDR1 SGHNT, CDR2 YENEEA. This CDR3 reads CASSLGSGRGETQYF. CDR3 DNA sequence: TGTGCCAGCAGCTTAGGATCGGGGAGGGGGGAGACCCAGTACTTC.

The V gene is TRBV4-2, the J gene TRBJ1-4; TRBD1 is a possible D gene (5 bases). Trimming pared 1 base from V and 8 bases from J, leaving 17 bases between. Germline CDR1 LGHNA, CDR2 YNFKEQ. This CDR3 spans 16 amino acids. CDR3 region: CASSQGFRTGDEKLFF. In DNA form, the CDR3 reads TGTGCCAGCAGCCAAGGGTTCCGGACGGGGGACGAAAAACTGTTTTTT.

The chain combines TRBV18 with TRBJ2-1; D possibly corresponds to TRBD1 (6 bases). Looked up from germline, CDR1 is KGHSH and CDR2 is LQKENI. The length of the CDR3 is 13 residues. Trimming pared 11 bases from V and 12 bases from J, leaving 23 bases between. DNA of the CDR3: TGTGCCTGTTCCCGGGACACGCGCGATGCGCAGTTCTTC. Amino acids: CACSRDTRDAQFF.

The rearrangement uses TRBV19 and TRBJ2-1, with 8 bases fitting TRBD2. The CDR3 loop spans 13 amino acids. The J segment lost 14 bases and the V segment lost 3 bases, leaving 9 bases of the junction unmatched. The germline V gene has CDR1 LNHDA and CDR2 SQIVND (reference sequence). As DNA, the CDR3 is TGTGCCAGTAGTATGACCGGGACTAGAGAGAAGTTCTTC. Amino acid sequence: CASSMTGTREKFF.

The CDR3 spells CASSQDGGSSYNEQFF. CDR3 in DNA: TGCGCCAGCAGCCAGGACGGAGGGAGCTCCTACAATGAGCAGTTCTTC. This chain links TRBV4-1 with TRBJ2-1, with D perhaps TRBD2 (6 bases). This CDR3 comprises 16 residues. V was pared by 3 bases and J by 0 bases, with 12 bases between. From germline, CDR1 is MGHRA and CDR2 YSYEKL.